The present T cell receptor (beta chain) was sequenced within a study of blood T cell repertoires in COVID-19. In the study overall: From the United States, Italy and Spain came samples of acute and convalescent COVID-19.

CDR3 length: 12 residues. The V end lost 3 bases, the J end lost 4 bases, and 6 bases lay between the germline ends. The germline V gene encodes CDR1 SGHAT and CDR2 FQNNGV. TCRdb keeps only in-frame clones here, not all; method: immunoSEQ multiplex PCR. This sample carries some 240,000 clones, approximately 91% of them seen once, and the ten largest clones take 5.5% to 8%. This chain joins TRBV11-2 and TRBJ1-2; D unclear. The material sequenced was peripheral blood. This sequence originates from a man in his 60s who had recovered from COVID-19. CDR3 protein: CASSFEGYGYTF. CDR3 in DNA: TGTGCCAGCAGCTTCGAGGGCTATGGCTACACCTTC.